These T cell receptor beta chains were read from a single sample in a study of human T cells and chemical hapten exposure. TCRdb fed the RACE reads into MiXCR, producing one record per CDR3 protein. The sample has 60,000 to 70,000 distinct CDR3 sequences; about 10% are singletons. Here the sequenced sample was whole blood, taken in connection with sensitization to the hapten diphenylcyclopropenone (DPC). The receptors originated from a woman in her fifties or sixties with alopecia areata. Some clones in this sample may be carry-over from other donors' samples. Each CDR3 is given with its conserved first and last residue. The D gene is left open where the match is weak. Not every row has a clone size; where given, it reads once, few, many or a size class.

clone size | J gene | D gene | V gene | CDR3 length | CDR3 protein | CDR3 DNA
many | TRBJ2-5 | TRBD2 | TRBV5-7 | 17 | CASSRPTSGRAKETQYF | TGTGCCAGCAGCCGCCCGACTAGCGGGAGGGCCAAGGAGACCCAGTACTTC
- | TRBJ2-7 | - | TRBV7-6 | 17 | CASSRRQQLISSYEQYF | TGTGCCAGCAGCCGCAGGCAACAACTCATATCCTCCTACGAGCAGTACTTC
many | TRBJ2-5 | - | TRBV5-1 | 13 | CASSPDSIETQYF | TGCGCCAGCAGCCCCGACAGCATAGAGACCCAGTACTTC
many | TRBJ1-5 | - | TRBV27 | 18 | CASSLSSPATGTNQPQHF | TGTGCCAGCAGTTTATCTTCACCCGCGACAGGCACCAATCAGCCCCAGCATTTT
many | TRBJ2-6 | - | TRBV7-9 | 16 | CASSLSESSGANVLTF | TGTGCCAGCAGCTTATCAGAGAGCTCTGGGGCCAACGTCCTGACTTTC
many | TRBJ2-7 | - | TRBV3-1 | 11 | CASSQSYEQYF | TGTGCCAGCAGTCAGAGCTACGAGCAGTACTTC
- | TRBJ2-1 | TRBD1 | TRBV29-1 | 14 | CSVEGDRRLNEQFF | TGCAGCGTTGAAGGGGACAGGCGACTTAATGAGCAGTTCTTC
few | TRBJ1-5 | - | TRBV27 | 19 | CASNRRPPKDSYSNQPQHF | TGTGCCAGCAACCGCCGACCACCGAAGGACAGTTATAGCAATCAGCCCCAGCATTTT
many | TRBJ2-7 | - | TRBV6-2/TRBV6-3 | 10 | CASSPYEQYF | TGTGCCAGCAGCCCCTACGAGCAGTACTTC
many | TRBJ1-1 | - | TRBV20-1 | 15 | CSARTLGGVNTEAFF | TGCAGTGCTAGAACACTGGGAGGGGTGAACACTGAAGCTTTCTTT
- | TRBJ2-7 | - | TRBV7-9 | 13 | CASSLQEDYEQYF | TGTGCCAGCAGCTTACAGGAGGACTACGAGCAGTACTTC
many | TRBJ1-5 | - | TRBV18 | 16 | CASSQGQLYSNQPQHF | TGTGCCAGCTCACAAGGACAGTTGTATAGCAATCAGCCCCAGCATTTT
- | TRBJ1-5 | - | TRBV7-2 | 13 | CASSFALNQPQHF | TGTGCCAGCAGCTTCGCCCTAAATCAGCCCCAGCATTTT
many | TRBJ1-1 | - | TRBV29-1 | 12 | CSILEGNTEAFF | TGCAGCATCCTGGAGGGGAACACTGAAGCTTTCTTT
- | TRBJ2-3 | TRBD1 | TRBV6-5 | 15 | CASRTDRGLSDTQYF | TGTGCCAGCAGAACCGACAGGGGGCTGTCAGATACGCAGTATTTT
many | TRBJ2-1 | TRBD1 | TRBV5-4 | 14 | CASSRDRLNNEQFF | TGTGCCAGCAGCCGGGACAGACTTAACAATGAGCAGTTCTTC
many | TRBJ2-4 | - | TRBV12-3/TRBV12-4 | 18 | CASSFQKSSGAGKNIQYF | TGTGCCAGCAGTTTTCAAAAGTCGTCAGGGGCGGGCAAAAACATTCAGTACTTC
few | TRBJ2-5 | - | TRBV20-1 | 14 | CSARIPGRQETQYF | TGCAGTGCTAGAATTCCGGGACGCCAAGAGACCCAGTACTTC
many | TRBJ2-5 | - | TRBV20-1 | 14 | CSARRSLVVETQYF | TGCAGTGCTAGACGGTCACTAGTCGTAGAGACCCAGTACTTC
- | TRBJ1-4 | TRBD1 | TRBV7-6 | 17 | CASSLARRTGTNEKLFF | TGTGCCAGCAGCTTAGCGCGACGGACAGGGACTAATGAAAAACTGTTTTTT
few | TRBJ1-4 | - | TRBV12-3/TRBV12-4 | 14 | CASRRGEGWTKLFF | TGTGCCAGCAGGAGAGGGGAGGGGTGGACAAAACTGTTTTTT
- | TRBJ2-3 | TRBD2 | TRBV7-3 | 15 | CASSRTSGAQGTQYF | TGTGCCAGCAGTCGGACTAGCGGGGCTCAGGGTACGCAGTATTTT
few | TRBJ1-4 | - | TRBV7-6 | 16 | CASSLGSGRRNEKLFF | TGTGCCAGCAGCTTAGGTTCCGGCAGGAGGAATGAAAAACTGTTTTTT
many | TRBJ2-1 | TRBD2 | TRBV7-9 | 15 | CASSLLAGAYNEQFF | TGTGCCAGCAGCTTACTAGCGGGAGCGTACAATGAGCAGTTCTTC